A single sample is the source of the 2 T cell receptor beta chains below, sequenced in a study of tumor-infiltrating lymphocytes in primary liver carcinoma. Priming with a constant-region primer yielded TCR beta cDNA from 500 ng total RNA. Libraries for TCR beta were built through three nested multiplex PCR rounds, which together made up a slightly modified ARM-PCR procedure. It was with TRBV1-TRBV30 forward primers and a C-beta reverse primer that the first two PCR rounds were run, at roughly 10 cycles each. TCRdb used MiXCR to reprocess the multiplex PCR reads, holding one entry per CDR3 protein. The sample lists 310,000 or so distinct CDR3 sequences, approximately 58% occurring once. It was unsorted whole blood that yielded blood RNA, and germline DNA was also extracted. Sequencing was carried out using peripheral blood. These receptors were obtained from a woman under 40 with primary liver carcinoma and hepatitis B virus infection.

As concerns this clonotype: An end of the junction differs from the germline gene, which may be a read error. The gene calls are TRBV6-5 and TRBJ2-3; no firm D call. Per germline, CDR1 MNHEY and CDR2 SVGAGI. The CDR3 has 16 amino acids. CDR3 coding DNA: TGTGTCAGCAGTTACTCGTTACTAACATTGCCAGATACGCAGTATTTT. This gives the protein CVSSYSLLTLPDTQYF.

Worth noting for this clonotype: One end of the junction is discordant with germline, which a read error may explain. In nucleotides, the CDR3 is TGTGCCAGCCGACCCTATAGGGGTAGCACTGGAGCTTTCTTT. Residues: CASRPYRGSTGAFF. The V gene is TRBV28, the J gene TRBJ1-1, with D possibly being TRBD1 (5 bases). Per germline, CDR1 MDHEN and CDR2 SYDVKM. The CDR3 spans 14 residues.